The next 9 T cell receptor beta chains were all read from a single sample in a study of beta chain features in type 1 diabetes. Study-level results: Researchers report that Type 1 diabetes patients had moderately but significantly shorter TCRB CDR3s across all four CD4+ subsets.

As every portion of the isolated RNA was reverse transcribed, the sequencing read expressed TCRB transcripts. Measured with immunoSEQ multiplex PCR; TCRdb has only the in-frame clones, and not every one. The profile shows about 700,000 clones, about an eighth of them singletons. The antigens of these receptors remain unknown. The material sequenced was naive CD4+ T cells from blood. The receptors originated from a man between 18 and 35 years old with type 1 diabetes.

This clone was detected a few times. The chain uses TRBV18 and TRBJ1-4; D may be TRBD1 (5 bases). Germline assignment: CDR1 KGHSH and CDR2 LQKENI. Trimming pared 4 bases from V and 6 bases from J, leaving 12 bases between. The CDR3 extends over 14 amino acids. This chain's CDR3 is CASSLQGLDEKLFF. The CDR3 nucleotides read TGTGCCAGCTCACTCCAGGGCCTTGATGAAAAACTGTTTTTT.

V usage is TRBV7-9 and J usage is TRBJ2-3; TRBD2 matches 7 bases. The CDR3 contains 14 residues. Germline V gene data show CDR1 as SEHNR and CDR2 as FQNEAQ (reference sequence). Trimming cost V 3 bases and J 3 bases; bases outside gene matches: 3. The CDR3 spells CASSFREGTDTQYF. CDR3 DNA: TGTGCCAGCAGCTTCAGGGAGGGGACAGATACGCAGTATTTT.

In this sample, this clone turned up a few times. The chain combines TRBV7-2 with TRBJ2-1; D is uncertain. Germline V gene data show CDR1 as SGHTA and CDR2 as FQGNSA. Trimming stripped 2 bases from V and 8 bases from J, with 10 bases between. CDR3 length equals 13 residues. The CDR3 coding sequence is TGTGCCAGCAGCTTACCCTGGGTTTATGAGCAGTTCTTC. It is translated as CASSLPWVYEQFF.

This clone was detected a few times. This sequence joins TRBV29-1 and TRBJ2-3; D might be TRBD1 or TRBD2, each matching 5 bases. Per germline, CDR1 SQVTM and CDR2 ANQGSEA. CDR3 length equals 15 residues. V was cut by 4 bases and J by 0 bases, with 14 bases left in between. DNA for the CDR3: TGCAGCGTTGGTCCCGGGGCATCTAGCACAGATACGCAGTATTTT. Its protein is CSVGPGASSTDTQYF.

This clone appeared a few times. The chain has TRBV10-3 and TRBJ2-2; 8 positions agree with TRBD1. J was trimmed by 6 bases and V by 10 bases; bases with no gene match: 10. The CDR3 length is 14 residues. Germline values: CDR1 ENHRY, CDR2 SYGVKD. The CDR3 region has the DNA TGTGCCAGCCTAGACAGGGGAGCTCCCGGGGAGCTGTTTTTT. Its protein is CASLDRGAPGELFF.

In this sample, this clone turned up a few times. In DNA form, the CDR3 reads TGTGCCTGGAGGGGGACAGGGGCTGGAAACACCATATATTTT. Residues: CAWRGTGAGNTIYF. This sequence joins TRBV30 and TRBJ1-3, with 10 bases aligning to TRBD1. V was pared by 3 bases and J by 2 bases, with 1 base of the junction left unmatched. In germline, CDR1 is GTSNPN, CDR2 SVGIG (reference sequence). The CDR3 extends over 14 amino acids.

The genes are TRBV13 and TRBJ1-4; D is undetermined. CDR1 and CDR2 from the germline V gene are PRHDT and FYEKMQ (reference sequence). The V end lost 2 bases, the J end lost 8 bases, and 6 bases lay between the germline ends. The CDR3 has 12 residues. The CDR3 region is CASSLMGEKLFF. Here the CDR3 DNA reads TGTGCCAGCAGCTTAATGGGGGAAAAACTGTTTTTT. Full variable domain (rest looked up from reference TRBV13 and TRBJ1-4): AAGVIQSPRHLIKEKRETATLKCYPIPRHDTVYWYQQGPGQDPQFLISFYEKMQSDKGSIPDRFSAQQFSDYHSELNMSSLELGDSALYFCASSLMGEKLFFGSGTQLSVL.

There are a few counts of this clone. Different DNA sequences within this sample yield the same CDR3. The chain employs TRBV30 and TRBJ1-2; TRBD1 aligns across 9 bases. Germline loops: CDR1 GTSNPN, CDR2 SVGIG (reference sequence). The J segment lost 4 bases and the V segment lost 1 base, leaving 7 bases of the junction unmatched. This CDR3 has 15 amino acids. The CDR3: CAWSGTGGVSYGYTF. The CDR3 coding sequence is TGTGCCTGGAGTGGAACAGGGGGCGTTAGCTATGGCTACACCTTC.

This clone was counted a few times. CDR3 sequence (DNA): TGTGCCAGCAGCTTAGTGGGGCTAACCTACGAGCAGTACTTC. It encodes CASSLVGLTYEQYF. The chain joins TRBV11-3 to TRBJ2-7, with D possibly matching TRBD1 (5 bases). Deletions cut 1 base from V and 2 bases from J, with 9 bases between. Germline-derived CDR1 and CDR2 are SGHNT and YENEEA. The CDR3 has 14 amino acids.